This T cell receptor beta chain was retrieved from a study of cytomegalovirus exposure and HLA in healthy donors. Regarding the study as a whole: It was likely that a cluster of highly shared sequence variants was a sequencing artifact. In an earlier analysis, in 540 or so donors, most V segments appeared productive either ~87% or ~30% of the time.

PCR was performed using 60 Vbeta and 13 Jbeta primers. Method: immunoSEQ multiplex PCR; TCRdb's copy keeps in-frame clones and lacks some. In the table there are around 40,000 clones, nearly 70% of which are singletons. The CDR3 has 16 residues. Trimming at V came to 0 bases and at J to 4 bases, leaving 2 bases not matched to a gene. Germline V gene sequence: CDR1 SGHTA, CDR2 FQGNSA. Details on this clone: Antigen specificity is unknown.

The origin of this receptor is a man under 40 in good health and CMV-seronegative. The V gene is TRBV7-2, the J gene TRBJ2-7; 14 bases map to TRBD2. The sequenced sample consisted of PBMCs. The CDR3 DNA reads TGTGCCAGCAGCTTAGCGACTAGCGGGGGGGGATACGAGCAGTACTTC. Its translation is CASSLATSGGGYEQYF.